The 7 T cell receptor beta chains below come from one sample, sequenced in a study of blood T cell repertoires in COVID-19. Assay: immunoSEQ multiplex PCR; the TCRdb copy retains only in-frame clones and omits some. The repertoire consists of 150,000 to 200,000 clones, with about 88% occurring once and the leading ten covering 3.5% to 4.5%. Sequencing was performed on peripheral blood. Every receptor here comes from a human donor in a cohort sampled during active COVID-19.

J is TRBJ2-7 and V is TRBV19; 11 nucleotides match TRBD1. After removal of 6 bases from V and 6 bases from J, the junction contained 7 bases not matched to a gene. The CDR3 has 14 residues. Per germline, CDR1 LNHDA and CDR2 SQIVND (reference sequence). The CDR3 sequence is CASRPPGTGGEQYF. Written as DNA, the CDR3 is TGTGCCAGTAGGCCTCCCGGGACAGGGGGCGAGCAGTACTTC.

The chain recombines TRBV11-2 with TRBJ2-1, with TRBD1 matching 12 bases. The CDR3 loop spans 17 amino acids. The germline gives CDR1 SGHAT, CDR2 FQNNGV. V was clipped by 3 bases and J by 6 bases; unmatched bases: 9. The CDR3 coding sequence is TGTGCCAGCAGCTTTAGTTTGGGACAGGGGGCTCTCAATGAGCAGTTCTTC. As protein: CASSFSLGQGALNEQFF.

V usage is TRBV10-2 and J usage is TRBJ2-1, with 13 bases identical to TRBD2. Germline CDR1 is WSHSY and CDR2 is SAAADI. The junction had 8 bases not matched to a gene; V was cut back by 6 bases and J by 6 bases. CDR3 length equals 16 residues. The chain's CDR3 is CASRSTGTSGTNEQFF. The CDR3 DNA reads as TGCGCCAGCAGATCAACCGGGACTAGCGGGACCAATGAGCAGTTCTTC.

The chain couples TRBV7-8 to TRBJ2-2, with 9 bases identical to TRBD1. There are 15 residues in the CDR3. Per the germline V gene, CDR1 is SGHVS and CDR2 is FQNEAQ. J gave up 6 bases and V 5 bases, and 7 bases lay outside the gene matches. The CDR3 nucleotides are TGTGCCAGCAGCGTCCGGGACAGGGAGGCCGGGGAGCTGTTTTTT. This codes for CASSVRDREAGELFF.

The rearrangement uses TRBV30 and TRBJ1-6, with 8 bases lining up with TRBD1. J gave up 14 bases and V 5 bases, and 5 bases lay outside the gene matches. Germline loops: CDR1 GTSNPN, CDR2 SVGIG (reference sequence). This CDR3 contains 11 residues. The DNA of the CDR3 is TGTGCCTGGGCGACGACAGGGGCCCTCCACTTT. It codes for CAWATTGALHF.

The chain uses TRBV5-1 and TRBJ2-5; perhaps TRBD1 as D (6 bases). With 4 bases removed from V and 1 base from J, the gap between germline ends came to 14 bases. The germline V gene has CDR1 SGHRS and CDR2 YFSETQ. The CDR3 has 15 amino acids. CDR3 coding DNA: TGCGCCAGCAGCACACAGGGTTGGAGCCAAGAGACCCAGTACTTC. This translates into CASSTQGWSQETQYF.

This clone has a handful of counts. CDR3 amino acids: CASSPHRDRAYEQYF. The CDR3, as DNA: TGTGCCAGCAGCCCGCACCGGGACAGGGCTTACGAGCAGTACTTC. The rearrangement joins TRBV5-4 to TRBJ2-7; 9 bases agree with TRBD1. CDR1 and CDR2 (germline): SGHNT, YYREEE (reference sequence). With V trimmed by 4 bases and J by 4 bases, 9 bases remained unmatched. The CDR3 is made up of 15 amino acids.